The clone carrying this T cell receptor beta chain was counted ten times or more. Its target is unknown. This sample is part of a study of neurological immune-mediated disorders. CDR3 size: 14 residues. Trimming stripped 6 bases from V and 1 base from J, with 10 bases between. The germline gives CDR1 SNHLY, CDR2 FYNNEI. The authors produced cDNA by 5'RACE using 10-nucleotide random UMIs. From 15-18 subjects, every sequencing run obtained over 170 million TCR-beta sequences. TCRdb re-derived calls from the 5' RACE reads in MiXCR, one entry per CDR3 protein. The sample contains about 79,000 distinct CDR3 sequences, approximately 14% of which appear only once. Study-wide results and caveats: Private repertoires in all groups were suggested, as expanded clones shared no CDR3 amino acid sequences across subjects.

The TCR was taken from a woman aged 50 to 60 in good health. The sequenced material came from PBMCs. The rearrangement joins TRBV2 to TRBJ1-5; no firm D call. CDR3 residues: CASRADGSNQPQHF. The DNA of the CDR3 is TGTGCCAGCAGGGCCGACGGGAGCAATCAGCCCCAGCATTTT.